The clone carrying this TCR beta chain occurred many times. The CDR3 consists of 17 residues. V gave up 1 base and J gave up 6 bases; unmatched junction bases: 5. Germline V lookup: CDR1 LGHNA, CDR2 YNFKEQ. Via MiXCR, TCRdb re-called the 5' RACE reads, giving one row per CDR3 protein. Seen here are 86,000 or so distinct CDR3 sequences, 11% to 15% observed once, and the top ten hold roughly 3.1%. The sample belongs to a study of early T cells in non-severe SARS-CoV-2 infection. The rearrangement joins TRBV4-2 to TRBJ2-1; 14 positions match TRBD2. Sequenced material: whole blood. The receptor comes from an adult who was a healthcare worker with PCR-confirmed SARS-CoV-2 infection or an uninfected control (not recorded which). The CDR3 DNA sequence: TGTGCCAGCAGCCAAGGACTAGGGACTAGCGGGAGCAATGAGCAGTTCTTC. This encodes CASSQGLGTSGSNEQFF.